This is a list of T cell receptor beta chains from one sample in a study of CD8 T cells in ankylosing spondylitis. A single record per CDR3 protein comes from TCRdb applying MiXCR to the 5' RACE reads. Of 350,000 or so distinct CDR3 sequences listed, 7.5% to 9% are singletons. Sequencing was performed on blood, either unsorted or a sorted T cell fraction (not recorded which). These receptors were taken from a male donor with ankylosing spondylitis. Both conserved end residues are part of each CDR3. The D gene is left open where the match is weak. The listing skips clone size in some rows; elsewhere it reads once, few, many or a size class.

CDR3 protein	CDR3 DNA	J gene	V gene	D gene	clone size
CSVETDSRRYEQYF	TGCAGCGTTGAAACTGATAGCAGACGGTACGAGCAGTACTTC	TRBJ2-7	TRBV29-1	NA	NA
CASSPKHGLAGIYEQYF	TGCGCCAGCAGCCCCAAACATGGACTAGCGGGAATCTACGAGCAGTACTTC	TRBJ2-7	TRBV5-1	TRBD2	few
CSVEDLGLNTEAFF	TGCAGCGTTGAAGATCTCGGCCTGAACACTGAAGCTTTCTTT	TRBJ1-1	TRBV29-1	NA	few
CASSLSGMGSYYGYTF	TGTGCCAGCAGTCTATCGGGGATGGGCAGCTACTATGGCTACACCTTC	TRBJ1-2	TRBV27	NA	few
CASTPGQGSGEQFF	TGTGCCAGCACCCCGGGACAGGGGTCCGGTGAGCAGTTCTTC	TRBJ2-1	TRBV12-3/TRBV12-4	TRBD1	NA
CASSQDPGLASLEQYF	TGCGCCAGCAGCCAAGATCCTGGACTAGCCTCATTAGAGCAGTACTTC	TRBJ2-7	TRBV4-1	TRBD2	many
CASSLGHQNQPQHF	TGTGCCAGCAGTTTGGGACACCAGAATCAGCCCCAGCATTTT	TRBJ1-5	TRBV27	NA	many
CASSQVQGSEAFF	TGTGCCAGCAGCCAAGTACAGGGTTCTGAAGCTTTCTTT	TRBJ1-1	TRBV3-1	NA	few
CASSAPGTDYSNQPQHF	TGTGCCAGCAGTGCTCCCGGGACAGACTATAGCAATCAGCCCCAGCATTTT	TRBJ1-5	TRBV12-3/TRBV12-4	TRBD1	many
CASSPLQSSGNTIYF	TGCGCCAGCAGCCCCCTACAGAGCTCTGGAAACACCATATATTTT	TRBJ1-3	TRBV5-1	NA	few
CASSQDLRDRASRANVLTF	TGTGCCAGCAGCCAAGATCTCCGAGACAGGGCCTCAAGGGCCAACGTCCTGACTTTC	TRBJ2-6	TRBV3-1	TRBD1	NA
CASRGHPDRVPSFEQYF	TGTGCCAGCAGGGGACACCCGGACAGGGTCCCGAGTTTCGAGCAGTACTTC	TRBJ2-7	TRBV27	TRBD1	NA
CASSKKNRGLRTYEQYF	TGTGCCAGCAGCAAGAAAAACAGGGGGCTGCGAACCTACGAGCAGTACTTC	TRBJ2-7	TRBV21-1	NA	few
CASSLTSLVDRDYNEQFF	TGCGCCAGCAGCTTGACCAGCTTAGTGGACAGGGACTACAATGAGCAGTTCTTC	TRBJ2-1	TRBV5-1	TRBD1	many
CASLRGNEQFF	TGTGCCAGCCTTAGGGGGAATGAGCAGTTCTTC	TRBJ2-1	TRBV5-4	NA	NA
CASCLASGRLYNEQFF	TGTGCCAGCTGTTTGGCTAGCGGGAGGCTGTACAATGAGCAGTTCTTC	TRBJ2-1	TRBV12-3/TRBV12-4	TRBD2	few
CSVVIRGITFF	TGCAGCGTTGTCATCAGGGGCATTACGTTCTTC	TRBJ2-1	TRBV29-1	NA	few
CATSDASGTRVSEQFF	TGTGCCACCAGTGACGCCTCCGGGACTAGAGTCAGTGAGCAGTTCTTC	TRBJ2-1	TRBV24-1	TRBD2	NA
CASSLALAGGPGELFF	TGTGCCAGCAGCTTAGCGCTAGCGGGAGGGCCCGGGGAGCTGTTTTTT	TRBJ2-2	TRBV7-2	TRBD2	NA
CASSQKTGDETQYF	TGCGCCAGCTCGCAGAAAACAGGGGACGAGACCCAGTACTTC	TRBJ2-5	TRBV5-1	TRBD1	few
CASSDRGDNSNQPQHF	TGTGCCAGCAGCGACCGGGGGGACAATAGCAATCAGCCCCAGCATTTT	TRBJ1-5	TRBV7-2	NA	few
CASSLGGGRQTQYF	TGTGCCAGCAGTTTGGGGGGGGGCCGGCAGACCCAGTACTTC	TRBJ2-5	TRBV27	NA	few
CSARGTTRYNEQFF	TGCAGTGCTAGGGGGACTACCCGATACAATGAGCAGTTCTTC	TRBJ2-1	TRBV20-1	TRBD2	NA
CASSWQGGDTEAFF	TGTGCCAGCAGCTGGCAGGGGGGGGACACTGAAGCTTTCTTT	TRBJ1-1	TRBV7-9	TRBD1	few
CASSLERTGTSGTLRRYNEQFF	TGTGCCAGCAGCTTAGAGCGGACCGGGACTAGCGGCACCCTAAGGCGCTACAATGAGCAGTTCTTC	TRBJ2-1	TRBV11-2	TRBD2	few
CASSTTGGVGYTF	TGTGCCAGCAGCACGACAGGGGGCGTTGGCTACACCTTC	TRBJ1-2	TRBV7-9	TRBD1	NA
CASSFATGGSYNEQFF	TGTGCCAGCAGCTTCGCAACGGGAGGGTCCTACAATGAGCAGTTCTTC	TRBJ2-1	TRBV14	TRBD2	few
CASSFAGGNNEQFF	TGTGCCAGCAGCTTCGCGGGAGGGAACAATGAGCAGTTCTTC	TRBJ2-1	TRBV7-3	TRBD2	NA
CASSAAGVSEKLFF	TGTGCCAGCAGTGCCGCGGGGGTTAGCGAAAAACTGTTTTTT	TRBJ1-4	TRBV12-3/TRBV12-4	NA	few
CSARTPIYNEQFF	TGCAGTGCTAGGACTCCTATCTACAATGAGCAGTTCTTC	TRBJ2-1	TRBV20-1	NA	few
CASSQLVALEEQFF	TGTGCCAGCAGCCAATTAGTGGCCCTCGAAGAGCAGTTCTTC	TRBJ2-1	TRBV14	NA	NA